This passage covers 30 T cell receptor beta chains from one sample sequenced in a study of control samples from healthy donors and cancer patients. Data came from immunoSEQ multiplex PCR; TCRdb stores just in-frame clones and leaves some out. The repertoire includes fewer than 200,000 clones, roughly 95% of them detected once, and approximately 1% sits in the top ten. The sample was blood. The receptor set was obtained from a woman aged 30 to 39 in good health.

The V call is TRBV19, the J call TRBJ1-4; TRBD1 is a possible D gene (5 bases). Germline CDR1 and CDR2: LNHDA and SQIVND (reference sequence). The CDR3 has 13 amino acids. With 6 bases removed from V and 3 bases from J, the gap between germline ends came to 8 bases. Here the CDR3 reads CASRYRSNEKLFF. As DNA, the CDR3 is TGTGCCAGTAGATACAGGTCTAATGAAAAACTGTTTTTT.

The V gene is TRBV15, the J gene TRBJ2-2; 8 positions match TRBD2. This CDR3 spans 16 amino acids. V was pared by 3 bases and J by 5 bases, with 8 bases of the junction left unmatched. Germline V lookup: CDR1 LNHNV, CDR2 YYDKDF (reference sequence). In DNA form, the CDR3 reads TGTGCCACCAGCAGTTTTACTAGCGGAGTAACCGGGGAGCTGTTTTTT. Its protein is CATSSFTSGVTGELFF.

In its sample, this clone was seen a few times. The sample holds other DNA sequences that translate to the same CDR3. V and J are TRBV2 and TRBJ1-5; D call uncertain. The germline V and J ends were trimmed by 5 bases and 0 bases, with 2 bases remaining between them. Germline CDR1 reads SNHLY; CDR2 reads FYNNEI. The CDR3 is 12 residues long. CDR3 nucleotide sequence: TGTGCCAGCAGTTATAGCAATCAGCCCCAGCATTTT. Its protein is CASSYSNQPQHF.

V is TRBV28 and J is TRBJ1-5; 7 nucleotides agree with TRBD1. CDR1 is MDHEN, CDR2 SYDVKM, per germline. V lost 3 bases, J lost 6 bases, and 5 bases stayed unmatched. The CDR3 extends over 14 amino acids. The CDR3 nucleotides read TGTGCCAGCAGTTTGGGGACAGTAGCTCAGCCCCAGCATTTT. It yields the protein CASSLGTVAQPQHF. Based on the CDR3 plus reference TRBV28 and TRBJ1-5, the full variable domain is DVKVTQSSRYLVKRTGEKVFLECVQDMDHENMFWYRQDPGLGLRLIYFSYDVKMKEKGDIPEGYSVSREKKERFSLILESASTNQTSMYLCASSLGTVAQPQHFGDGTRLSIL.

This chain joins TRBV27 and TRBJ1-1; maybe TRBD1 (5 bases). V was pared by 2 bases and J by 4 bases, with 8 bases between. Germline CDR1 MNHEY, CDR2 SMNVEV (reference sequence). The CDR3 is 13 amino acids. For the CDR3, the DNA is TGTGCCAGCAGTTTAGTTAGGGGCACTGAAGCTTTCTTT. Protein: CASSLVRGTEAFF.

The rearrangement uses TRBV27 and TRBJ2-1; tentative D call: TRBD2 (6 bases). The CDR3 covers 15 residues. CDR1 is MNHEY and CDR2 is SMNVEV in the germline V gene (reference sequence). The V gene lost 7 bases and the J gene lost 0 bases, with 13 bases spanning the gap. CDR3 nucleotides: TGTGCCAGCACCCCGGGACTCAACTCCTACAATGAGCAGTTCTTC. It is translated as CASTPGLNSYNEQFF.

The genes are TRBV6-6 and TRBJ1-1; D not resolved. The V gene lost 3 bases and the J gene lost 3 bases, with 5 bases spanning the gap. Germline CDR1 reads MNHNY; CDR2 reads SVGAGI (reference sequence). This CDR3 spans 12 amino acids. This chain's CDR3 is CASSYTDTEAFF. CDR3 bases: TGTGCCAGCAGTTATACGGACACTGAAGCTTTCTTT.

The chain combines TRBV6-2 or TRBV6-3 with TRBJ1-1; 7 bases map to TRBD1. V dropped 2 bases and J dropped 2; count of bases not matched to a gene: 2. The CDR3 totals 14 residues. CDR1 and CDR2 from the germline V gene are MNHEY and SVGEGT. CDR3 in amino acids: CASSYGDSNTEAFF. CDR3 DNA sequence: TGTGCCAGCAGTTACGGGGACAGTAACACTGAAGCTTTCTTT.

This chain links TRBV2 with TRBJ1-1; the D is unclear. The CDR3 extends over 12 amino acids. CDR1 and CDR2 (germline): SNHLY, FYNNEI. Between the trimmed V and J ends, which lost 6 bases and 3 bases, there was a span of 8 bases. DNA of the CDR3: TGTGCCAGCAGCTCCGGGGACACTGAAGCTTTCTTT. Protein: CASSSGDTEAFF.

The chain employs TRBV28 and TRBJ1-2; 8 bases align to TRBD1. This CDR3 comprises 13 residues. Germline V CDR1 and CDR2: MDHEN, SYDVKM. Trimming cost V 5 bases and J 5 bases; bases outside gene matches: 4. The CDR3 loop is CASSLTGVYGYTF. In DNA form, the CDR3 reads TGTGCCAGCAGTCTGACAGGGGTATATGGCTACACCTTC.

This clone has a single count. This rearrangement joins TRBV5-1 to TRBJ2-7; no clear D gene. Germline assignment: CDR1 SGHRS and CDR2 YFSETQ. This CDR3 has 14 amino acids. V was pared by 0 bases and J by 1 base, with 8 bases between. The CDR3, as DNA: TGCGCCAGCAGCTTGGCTGCAGGATCCTACGAGCAGTACTTC. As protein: CASSLAAGSYEQYF. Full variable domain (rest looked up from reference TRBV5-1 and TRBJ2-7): KAGVTQTPRYLIKTRGQQVTLSCSPISGHRSVSWYQQTPGQGLQFLFEYFSETQRNKGNFPGRFSGRQFSNSRSEMNVSTLELGDSALYLCASSLAAGSYEQYFGPGTRLTVT.

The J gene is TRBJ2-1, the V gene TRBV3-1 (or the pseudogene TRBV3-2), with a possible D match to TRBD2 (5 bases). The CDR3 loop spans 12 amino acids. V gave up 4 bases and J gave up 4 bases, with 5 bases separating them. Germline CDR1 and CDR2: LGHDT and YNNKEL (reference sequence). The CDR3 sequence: CASSRGYNEQFF. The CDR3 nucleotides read TGTGCCAGCAGCCGAGGGTACAATGAGCAGTTCTTC.

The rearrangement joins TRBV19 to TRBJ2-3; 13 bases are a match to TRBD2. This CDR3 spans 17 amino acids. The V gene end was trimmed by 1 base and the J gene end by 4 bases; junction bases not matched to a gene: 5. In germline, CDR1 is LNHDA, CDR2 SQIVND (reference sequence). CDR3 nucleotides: TGTGCCAGTAGTATAGCCCGGACTAGCGGGGGTGCAGATACGCAGTATTTT. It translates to CASSIARTSGGADTQYF. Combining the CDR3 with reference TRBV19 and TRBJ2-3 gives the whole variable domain DGGITQSPKYLFRKEGQNVTLSCEQNLNHDAMYWYRQDPGQGLRLIYYSQIVNDFQKGDIAEGYSVSREKKESFPLTVTSAQKNPTAFYLCASSIARTSGGADTQYFGPGTRLTVL.

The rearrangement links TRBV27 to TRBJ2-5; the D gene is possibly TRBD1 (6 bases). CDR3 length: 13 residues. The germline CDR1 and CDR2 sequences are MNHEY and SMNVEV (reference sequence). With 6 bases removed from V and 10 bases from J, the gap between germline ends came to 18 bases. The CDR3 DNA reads TGTGCCAGCAGCTGGGACACCCATTCTGACCAGTACTTC. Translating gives CASSWDTHSDQYF.

The CDR3 loop reads CASSESGSSYNEQFF. CDR3 bases: TGCGCCAGCAGTGAGAGCGGGAGTTCCTACAATGAGCAGTTCTTC. The chain links TRBV10-2 to TRBJ2-1; 8 nucleotides align to TRBD2. Germline lookup yields CDR1 WSHSY and CDR2 SAAADI. V was clipped by 2 bases and J by 1 base; unmatched bases: 1. The CDR3 length is 15 residues.

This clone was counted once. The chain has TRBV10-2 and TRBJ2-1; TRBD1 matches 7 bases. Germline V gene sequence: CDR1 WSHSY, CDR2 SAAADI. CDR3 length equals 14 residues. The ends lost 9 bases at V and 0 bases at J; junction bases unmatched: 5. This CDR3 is CASRGQSSYNEQFF. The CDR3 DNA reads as TGCGCCAGTAGGGGACAGAGCTCCTACAATGAGCAGTTCTTC.

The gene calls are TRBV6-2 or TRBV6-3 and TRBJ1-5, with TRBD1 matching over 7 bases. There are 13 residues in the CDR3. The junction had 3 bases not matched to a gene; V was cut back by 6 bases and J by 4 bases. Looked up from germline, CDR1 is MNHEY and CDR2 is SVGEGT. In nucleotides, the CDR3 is TGTGCCAGCAGCCCACAGGGGAATCAGCCCCAGCATTTT. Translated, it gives CASSPQGNQPQHF.

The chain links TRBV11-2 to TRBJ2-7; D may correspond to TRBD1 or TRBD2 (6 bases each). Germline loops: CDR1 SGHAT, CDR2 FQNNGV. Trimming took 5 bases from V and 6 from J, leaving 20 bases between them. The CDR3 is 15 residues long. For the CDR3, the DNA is TGTGCCAGCAGCCTACGGGGGACACCCTTCAGCGAGCAGTACTTC. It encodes CASSLRGTPFSEQYF. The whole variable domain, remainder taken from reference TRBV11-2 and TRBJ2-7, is EAGVAQSPRYKIIEKRQSVAFWCNPISGHATLYWYQQILGQGPKLLIQFQNNGVVDDSQLPKDRFSAERLKGVDSTLKIQPAKLEDSAVYLCASSLRGTPFSEQYFGPGTRLTVT.

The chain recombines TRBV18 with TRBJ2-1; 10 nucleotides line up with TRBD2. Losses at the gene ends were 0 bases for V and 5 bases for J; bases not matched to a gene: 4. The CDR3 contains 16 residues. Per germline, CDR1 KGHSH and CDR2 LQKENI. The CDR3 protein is CASSPPSGRRDNEQFF. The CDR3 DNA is TGTGCCAGCTCACCACCTAGCGGGAGGAGAGACAATGAGCAGTTCTTC.

CDR3 region: CASTVTGMNTEAFF. The CDR3 bases are TGCGCCAGCACCGTAACAGGGATGAACACTGAAGCTTTCTTT. This chain joins TRBV4-1 and TRBJ1-1; D is perhaps TRBD1 (6 bases). Deletions cut 7 bases from V and 0 bases from J, with 12 bases between. The length of the CDR3 is 14 residues. Germline V CDR1 and CDR2: MGHRA, YSYEKL.

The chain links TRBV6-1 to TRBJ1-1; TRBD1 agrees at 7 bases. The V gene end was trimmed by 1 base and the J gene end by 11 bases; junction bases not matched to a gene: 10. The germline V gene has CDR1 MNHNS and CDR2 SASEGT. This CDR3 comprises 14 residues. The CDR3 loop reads CASSEGTGRWSAFF. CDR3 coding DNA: TGTGCCAGCAGTGAAGGGACAGGAAGGTGGTCCGCTTTCTTT.

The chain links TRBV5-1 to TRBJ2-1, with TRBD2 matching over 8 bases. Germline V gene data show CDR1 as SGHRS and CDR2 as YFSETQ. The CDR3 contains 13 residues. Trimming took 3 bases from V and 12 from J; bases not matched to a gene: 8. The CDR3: CASSWEGLVVQFF. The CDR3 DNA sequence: TGCGCCAGCAGCTGGGAGGGACTAGTCGTGCAGTTCTTC.

The CDR3: CASSVRSRDGYTF. The CDR3 nucleotides read TGTGCCAGCAGCGTACGGAGCAGAGATGGCTACACCTTC. V gene TRBV9 combines with J gene TRBJ1-2, with no clear D. Deletions cut 1 base from V and 6 bases from J, with 10 bases between. The CDR3 totals 13 residues. Germline V lookup: CDR1 SGDLS, CDR2 YYNGEE.

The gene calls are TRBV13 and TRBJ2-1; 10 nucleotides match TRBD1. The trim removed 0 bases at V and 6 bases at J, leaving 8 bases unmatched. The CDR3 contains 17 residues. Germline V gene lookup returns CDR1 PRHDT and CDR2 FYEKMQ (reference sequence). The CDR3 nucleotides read TGTGCCAGCAGCTTAGGCCCATTGGGACAGGGGTTCAATGAGCAGTTCTTC. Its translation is CASSLGPLGQGFNEQFF. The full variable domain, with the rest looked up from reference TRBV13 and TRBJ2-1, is AAGVIQSPRHLIKEKRETATLKCYPIPRHDTVYWYQQGPGQDPQFLISFYEKMQSDKGSIPDRFSAQQFSDYHSELNMSSLELGDSALYFCASSLGPLGQGFNEQFFGPGTRLTVL.

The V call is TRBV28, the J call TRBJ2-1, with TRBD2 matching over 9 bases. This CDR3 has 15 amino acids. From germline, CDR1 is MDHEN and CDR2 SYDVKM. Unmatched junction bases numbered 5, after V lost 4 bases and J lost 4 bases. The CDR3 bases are TGTGCCAGCAGTTCCCCAGCGGGAGGATACAATGAGCAGTTCTTC. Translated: CASSSPAGGYNEQFF.

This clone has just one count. The CDR3 loop reads CASSPGQAADTQYF. CDR3 DNA: TGTGCCAGCAGCCCCGGGCAGGCCGCAGATACGCAGTATTTT. The chain has TRBV11-2 and TRBJ2-3; D unclear. Trimming took off 5 bases at V and 4 bases at J, with 13 bases between the two ends. Per germline, CDR1 SGHAT and CDR2 FQNNGV. The CDR3 has 14 residues.

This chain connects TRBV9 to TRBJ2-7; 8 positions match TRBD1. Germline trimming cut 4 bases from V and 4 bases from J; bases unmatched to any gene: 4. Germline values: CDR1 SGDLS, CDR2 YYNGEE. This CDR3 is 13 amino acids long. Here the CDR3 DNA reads TGTGCCAGCAGCCGGGACAGGAGTTACGAGCAGTACTTC. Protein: CASSRDRSYEQYF. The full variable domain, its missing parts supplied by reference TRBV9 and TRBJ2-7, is DSGVTQTPKHLITATGQRVTLRCSPRSGDLSVYWYQQSLDQGLQFLIQYYNGEERAKGNILERFSAQQFPDLHSELNLSSLELGDSALYFCASSRDRSYEQYFGPGTRLTVT.

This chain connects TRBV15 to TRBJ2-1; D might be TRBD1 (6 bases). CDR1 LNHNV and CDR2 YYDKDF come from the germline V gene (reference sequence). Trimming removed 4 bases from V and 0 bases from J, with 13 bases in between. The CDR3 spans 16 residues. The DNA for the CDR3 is TGTGCCACCAGCACGTACAGGGCGAGCTCCTACAATGAGCAGTTCTTC. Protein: CATSTYRASSYNEQFF.

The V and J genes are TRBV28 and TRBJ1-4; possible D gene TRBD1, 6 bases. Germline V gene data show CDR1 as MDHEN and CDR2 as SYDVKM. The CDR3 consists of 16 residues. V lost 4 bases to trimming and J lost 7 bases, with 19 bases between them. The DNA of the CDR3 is TGTGCCAGCAGTTCACTTGCGGGGGGCGTACGTGAAAAACTGTTTTTT. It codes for CASSSLAGGVREKLFF.

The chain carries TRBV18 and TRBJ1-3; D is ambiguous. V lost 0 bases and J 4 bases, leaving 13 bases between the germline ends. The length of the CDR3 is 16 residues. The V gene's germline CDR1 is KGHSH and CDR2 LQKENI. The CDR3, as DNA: TGTGCCAGCTCACCACCCTCTGCGGGAAGCGGAAACACCATATATTTT. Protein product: CASSPPSAGSGNTIYF.